The next 22 T cell receptor beta chains were all read from a single sample in a study of shared clonotypes between healthy human individuals. Clones were sequenced by immunoSEQ multiplex PCR, and TCRdb holds only the in-frame ones, with some missing. This table holds a few hundred thousand clones, around 81% found once. The specimen sequenced was PBMCs. The receptors were gathered from a woman aged 35 to 49 in good health. Some clones in this sample may be carry-over from other donors' samples.

As DNA, the CDR3 is TGTGCCAGCACCCAGGCGGGTTACGAGCAGTACTTC. Its protein product is CASTQAGYEQYF. This chain links TRBV28 with TRBJ2-7; TRBD2 is a possible D gene (5 bases). CDR3 length: 12 residues. V was trimmed by 7 bases and J by 4 bases, leaving 11 bases between them. Germline V gene lookup returns CDR1 MDHEN and CDR2 SYDVKM.

The J gene is TRBJ2-1, the V gene TRBV5-1; 9 nucleotides line up with TRBD1. The J segment lost 9 bases and the V segment lost 3 bases, leaving 7 bases of the junction unmatched. This CDR3 has 14 residues. Germline V gives CDR1 SGHRS, CDR2 YFSETQ. Here the CDR3 DNA reads TGCGCCAGCAGCTGGACAGGGGCGGTGGGTGAGCAGTTCTTC. Encoded protein: CASSWTGAVGEQFF.

This sequence joins TRBV5-8 and TRBJ2-7; the match to TRBD1 covers 11 bases. The CDR3 has 15 residues. J lost 4 bases, V lost 6 bases, and 9 bases had no gene match. The germline V gene has CDR1 SGHTS and CDR2 YDEGEE. The CDR3 protein is CASNHPGQGAYEQYF. DNA of the CDR3: TGTGCCAGCAACCACCCCGGACAGGGGGCTTACGAGCAGTACTTC.

This clone was detected many times. This chain links TRBV29-1 with TRBJ2-1, with D possibly TRBD1 on 6 matching bases. Germline V gene sequence: CDR1 SQVTM, CDR2 ANQGSEA. Trimming left V 4 bases short and J 4 bases short, with 14 bases between. The CDR3 consists of 14 residues. The CDR3 here is CSVGLLDRYNEQFF. For the CDR3, the DNA is TGCAGCGTTGGCCTGTTGGACAGATACAATGAGCAGTTCTTC.

The J gene is TRBJ2-2, the V gene TRBV7-2; 7 bases line up with TRBD2. Germline lookup yields CDR1 SGHTA and CDR2 FQGNSA. V shed 5 bases, J shed 6 bases, and the junction held 12 bases outside the gene matches. The CDR3 spans 16 residues. The CDR3 DNA reads TGTGCCAGCAGCAGGTTCCCTAGCGGAGGAGCCGGGGAGCTGTTTTTT. It codes for CASSRFPSGGAGELFF.

The V and J genes are TRBV4-1 and TRBJ2-7, with D perhaps given as TRBD1 or TRBD2 (5 bases each). The CDR3 runs 18 residues. The germline CDR1 and CDR2 sequences are MGHRA and YSYEKL. Trimming cost V 3 bases and J 3 bases, with 24 bases left between them. Here the CDR3 reads CASSQPLRGRRRVYEQYF. CDR3 nucleotides: TGCGCCAGCAGCCAGCCGCTTAGGGGACGGAGGCGTGTCTACGAGCAGTACTTC.

The V gene is TRBV25-1, the J gene TRBJ1-3; no firm D call. The CDR3 is 17 amino acids. CDR1 and CDR2 (germline): MGHDK, SYGVNS. V lost 2 bases and J lost 0, with 14 bases in between. The CDR3 loop reads CASSEVGPLLSGNTIYF. The CDR3 bases are TGTGCCAGCAGTGAAGTCGGACCCCTGCTCTCTGGAAACACCATATATTTT.

V and J are TRBV27 and TRBJ2-7, with 7 bases identical to TRBD1. The CDR3 is made up of 17 amino acids. The V gene end was trimmed by 2 bases and the J gene end by 2 bases; junction bases not matched to a gene: 12. CDR1 and CDR2 from the germline V gene are MNHEY and SMNVEV (reference sequence). The CDR3 is CASSLRAWDRTPYEQYF. In DNA, the CDR3 is TGTGCCAGCAGTTTACGGGCCTGGGACAGAACCCCCTACGAGCAGTACTTC.

V usage is TRBV15 and J usage is TRBJ1-1, with D tentatively TRBD1 (6 bases). The CDR3 spans 17 residues. The germline V and J ends were trimmed by 0 bases and 3 bases, with 17 bases remaining between them. Germline V gene data show CDR1 as LNHNV and CDR2 as YYDKDF (reference sequence). CDR3 coding DNA: TGTGCCACCAGCAGAGATACGGGGAGGGGGGAAGACACTGAAGCTTTCTTT. As protein: CATSRDTGRGEDTEAFF.

This chain links TRBV28 with TRBJ2-2; D gene unclear. V lost 3 bases and J lost 6, with 17 bases in between. CDR3 length equals 16 residues. Germline assignment: CDR1 MDHEN and CDR2 SYDVKM. The DNA for the CDR3 is TGTGCCAGCAGTTTCCTAGGGTCCAACTTTGCCGGGGAGCTGTTTTTT. It encodes CASSFLGSNFAGELFF.

This clone was seen a handful of times. The chain carries TRBV29-1 and TRBJ1-2; 8 positions agree with TRBD1. With V trimmed by 2 bases and J by 6 bases, 8 bases remained unmatched. Germline assignment: CDR1 SQVTM and CDR2 ANQGSEA. This CDR3 spans 14 amino acids. CDR3 sequence reads: CSVEPRGRVNGYTF. The DNA of the CDR3 is TGCAGCGTTGAACCCAGGGGGCGCGTCAATGGCTACACCTTC.

This clone was seen a single time. V and J are TRBV7-8 and TRBJ1-1; D remains ambiguous. The V end lost 5 bases, the J end lost 0 bases, and 19 bases lay between the germline ends. Per the germline V gene, CDR1 is SGHVS and CDR2 is FQNEAQ. The CDR3 runs to 17 residues. CDR3 protein: CASSPLRIRAMNTEAFF. The DNA of the CDR3 is TGTGCCAGCAGCCCCCTTCGAATCCGGGCAATGAACACTGAAGCTTTCTTT.

The chain couples TRBV7-8 to TRBJ2-5; D is uncertain. With the DNA end fitting TRBJ2-7 better, the J assignment may be wrong. The germline CDR1 and CDR2 sequences are SGHVS and FQNEAQ. This CDR3 contains 16 residues. The CDR3 protein is CASSRNAVGNSYEQYF. The CDR3 DNA is TGTGCCAGCAGCCGAAATGCGGTGGGTAACTCCTACGAGCAGTACTTC.

The chain is built from TRBV2 and TRBJ1-1; weak D call: TRBD1 (5 bases). CDR1 and CDR2 (germline): SNHLY, FYNNEI. The CDR3 consists of 13 residues. Deletions cut 5 bases from V and 8 bases from J, with 15 bases between. This CDR3 is CASSFSSSGEAFF. The CDR3 region has the DNA TGTGCCAGCAGTTTTTCTTCTTCAGGGGAAGCTTTCTTT.

CDR3 protein: CASSLYSGQPSYEQYF. DNA of the CDR3: TGTGCCAGCAGCTTGTATTCAGGGCAACCCTCCTACGAGCAGTACTTC. The rearrangement links TRBV5-5 to TRBJ2-7; weak D call: TRBD1 (5 bases). Looked up from germline, CDR1 is SGHKS and CDR2 is YYEKEE (reference sequence). With 1 base removed from V and 0 bases from J, the gap between germline ends came to 14 bases. The CDR3 runs 16 residues.

The J gene is TRBJ2-2, the V gene TRBV5-6; D is possibly TRBD2 (7 bases). The CDR3 runs to 18 residues. V gave up 4 bases and J gave up 4 bases, with 23 bases separating them. Looked up from germline, CDR1 is SGHDT and CDR2 is YYEEEE. DNA of the CDR3: TGTGCCAGCAGCCCCAAAGGGGCTCGGGGGGCGACCACCGGGGAGCTGTTTTTT. As protein: CASSPKGARGATTGELFF.

On this clone: In the same sample, other DNA sequences code for this CDR3. The rearrangement joins TRBV15 to TRBJ2-7, with 10 bases aligning to TRBD2. This CDR3 region has 16 residues. CDR1 is LNHNV and CDR2 is YYDKDF in the germline V gene (reference sequence). Trimming cost V 0 bases and J 2 bases; bases outside gene matches: 4. The CDR3, as DNA: TGTGCCACCAGCAGAGACCTAACTAGCGGGACCTACGAGCAGTACTTC. Translating it yields CATSRDLTSGTYEQYF.

With regard to this clone: At the DNA level, this CDR3 is encoded by other sequences in the same sample as well. The chain combines TRBV19 with TRBJ1-2; D might be TRBD1 (5 bases). The CDR3 consists of 14 residues. CDR1 is LNHDA and CDR2 is SQIVND in the germline V gene (reference sequence). The V end was cut by 3 bases, the J end by 4 bases, with 12 bases between. This CDR3 reads CASSILAGGYGYTF. CDR3 nucleotide sequence: TGTGCCAGTAGTATTTTAGCCGGGGGCTATGGCTACACCTTC. The full variable domain, rest sourced from reference TRBV19 and TRBJ1-2, is DGGITQSPKYLFRKEGQNVTLSCEQNLNHDAMYWYRQDPGQGLRLIYYSQIVNDFQKGDIAEGYSVSREKKESFPLTVTSAQKNPTAFYLCASSILAGGYGYTFGSGTRLTVV.

This CDR3 is CASSRDSPNSGANVLTF. The CDR3 nucleotides read TGTGCCAGCTCACGGGACAGTCCAAACTCTGGGGCCAACGTCCTGACTTTC. The chain couples TRBV18 to TRBJ2-6, with TRBD1 matching 7 bases. Germline-derived CDR1 and CDR2 are KGHSH and LQKENI. Germline trimming cut 4 bases from V and 0 bases from J; bases unmatched to any gene: 6. This CDR3 is 17 amino acids long.

This clone has ten or more counts. V gene TRBV2 combines with J gene TRBJ2-2, with D possibly TRBD1 on 5 matching bases. Trimming cost V 2 bases and J 0 bases, with 10 bases left between them. Per germline, CDR1 SNHLY and CDR2 FYNNEI. The CDR3 totals 16 residues. The CDR3 DNA sequence: TGTGCCAGCAGTGAAACAGGTGGTACGAACACCGGGGAGCTGTTTTTT. Protein sequence: CASSETGGTNTGELFF.

The rearrangement joins TRBV29-1 to TRBJ2-1; a weak D match, TRBD1 (5 bases). Trimming took off 3 bases at V and 5 bases at J, with 14 bases between the two ends. This CDR3 contains 14 residues. Germline V gives CDR1 SQVTM, CDR2 ANQGSEA. The CDR3 DNA sequence: TGCAGCGTTGAGTCTTCCAGGGTGCACAATGAGCAGTTCTTC. This gives the protein CSVESSRVHNEQFF.

The chain carries TRBV19 and TRBJ2-7; D may correspond to TRBD1 or TRBD2 (6 bases each). The CDR3 spans 13 residues. CDR1 is LNHDA, CDR2 SQIVND, per germline (reference sequence). V was cut by 7 bases and J by 7 bases, with 17 bases left in between. For the CDR3, the DNA is TGTGCCAGTACCCCCCGGGGGCTGGGGGAGCAGTACTTC. It yields the protein CASTPRGLGEQYF.